This T cell receptor beta chain was found in a study of neurological immune-mediated disorders. This clonotype was detected ten times or more. Its matching antigen is unknown. Overall study findings and caveats: Across subjects, no CDR3 amino acid sequence appeared in expanded clones of more than one subject, a finding that suggested private repertoires in all groups.

Germline lookup yields CDR1 MGHRA and CDR2 YSYEKL. Trimming at V came to 0 bases and at J to 2 bases, leaving 4 bases not matched to a gene. This CDR3 spans 15 amino acids. Sequencing runs each yielded over 180 million TCR-beta sequences from 15-18 subjects. TCRdb reanalysed the 5' RACE reads using MiXCR and keeps one entry per CDR3 protein. Of about 45,000 distinct CDR3 sequences in the sample, about 14% are singletons; the top ten hold about 10%. As for time point: longitudinal time-point 3. PBMCs numbering 2 million and stored at -80 C yielded the unsorted libraries. The receptor was derived from a man aged 25 to 45 in good health. V gene TRBV4-1 combines with J gene TRBJ2-7; TRBD1 matches at 7 bases. Sequencing input: PBMCs. The CDR3 loop is CASSQDLQGAYEQYF. As DNA, the CDR3 is TGCGCCAGCAGCCAAGATCTTCAGGGGGCCTACGAGCAGTACTTC.